This TCR beta chain was retrieved from a study of blood T cell repertoires in COVID-19. Study-wide context: The study drew acute and convalescent COVID-19 samples from the United States, Italy and Spain. From T cells, B-cell-depleted T cells, or PBMCs came the material, which was cDNA or gDNA.

The Seattle site enrolled patients during active infection and followed them longitudinally. Trimming removed 1 base from V and 5 bases from J; junction bases left unmatched: 8. There are 16 residues in the CDR3. CDR1 SGHDN and CDR2 FVKESK come from the germline V gene. This clone was seen a single time. Repertoires were generated with immunoSEQ multiplex PCR, while TCRdb's copy carries only in-frame clones and drops some. The table records some 70,000 clones, 90% of them present only once. The chain has TRBV14 and TRBJ2-3, with TRBD2 matching 8 bases. Sequenced input: peripheral blood. The TCR was taken from a man in his forties or fifties with COVID-19, enrolled during active disease. CDR3 in amino acids: CASSQGSGIFVDTQYF. Here the CDR3 DNA reads TGTGCCAGCAGCCAAGGTAGCGGGATATTCGTAGATACGCAGTATTTT.